One and the same sample provided the 20 T cell receptor beta chains below, sequenced in a study of blood T cell repertoires in COVID-19. Generated by immunoSEQ multiplex PCR, the TCRdb table keeps only in-frame clones and is missing some. The sample consists of 130,000 to 150,000 clones, 79% of them appearing once. The specimen sequenced was peripheral blood. All receptors derive from a man aged 50-59 years with active or convalescent COVID-19.

This rearrangement joins TRBV20-1 to TRBJ2-1; the match to TRBD2 covers 8 bases. The V segment lost 8 bases and the J segment 7 bases; nucleotides outside the gene matches: 1. From germline, CDR1 is DFQATT and CDR2 SNEGSKA (reference sequence). This CDR3 is 10 amino acids long. Here the CDR3 DNA reads TGCAGTTTAGCGGGAAATGAGCAGTTCTTC. It specifies CSLAGNEQFF.

This clone came up a few times. V and J are TRBV13 and TRBJ2-3; D gene uncertain. Trimming left V 3 bases short and J 4 bases short, with 17 bases between. Looked up from germline, CDR1 is PRHDT and CDR2 is FYEKMQ (reference sequence). The CDR3 covers 16 residues. CDR3 bases: TGTGCCAGCAGCTTGGCATCTTTCGCGGAAGCAGATACGCAGTATTTT. Translated: CASSLASFAEADTQYF.

The chain recombines TRBV9 with TRBJ2-1, with D maybe TRBD2 (6 bases). The V end was cut by 4 bases, the J end by 7 bases, with 21 bases between. The CDR3 has 16 residues. In germline, CDR1 is SGDLS, CDR2 YYNGEE. The CDR3 protein is CASSLPGGSGRNEQFF. As DNA, the CDR3 is TGTGCCAGCAGCCTGCCTGGGGGTAGCGGACGAAATGAGCAGTTCTTC.

This rearrangement joins TRBV2 to TRBJ2-7; 10 nucleotides agree with TRBD2. The germline V gene encodes CDR1 SNHLY and CDR2 FYNNEI. With 5 bases clipped from V and 12 bases from J, the junction kept 10 bases outside the gene matches. CDR3 size: 13 residues. For the CDR3, the DNA is TGTGCCAGCAGTCTCCCTAGCGGGAGTCTAGGGTACTTC. Translating gives CASSLPSGSLGYF.

The chain carries TRBV5-1 and TRBJ2-2, with TRBD2 as a possible D gene (5 bases). The germline V and J ends were trimmed by 2 bases and 7 bases, with 15 bases remaining between them. There are 15 residues in the CDR3. The germline gives CDR1 SGHRS, CDR2 YFSETQ. The CDR3 loop reads CASSLTGIESGELFF. CDR3 DNA sequence: TGCGCCAGCAGCTTAACGGGAATCGAAAGCGGGGAGCTGTTTTTT.

The J gene is TRBJ2-1, the V gene TRBV5-8, with 9 bases fitting TRBD1. V was clipped by 4 bases and J by 9 bases; unmatched bases: 11. This CDR3 has 15 residues. CDR1 SGHTS and CDR2 YDEGEE come from the germline V gene. The CDR3 sequence: CASSPTYGTGSEQFF. The CDR3 bases are TGTGCCAGCAGCCCGACTTACGGGACAGGGAGTGAGCAGTTCTTC. Based on the CDR3 plus reference TRBV5-8 and TRBJ2-1, the full variable domain is EAGVTQSPTHLIKTRGQQATLRCSPISGHTSVYWYQQALGLGLQFLLWYDEGEERNRGNFPPRFSGRQFPNYSSELNVNALELEDSALYLCASSPTYGTGSEQFFGPGTRLTVL.

V gene TRBV4-1 combines with J gene TRBJ2-1, with TRBD2 matching 12 bases. From germline, CDR1 is MGHRA and CDR2 YSYEKL. J gave up 6 bases and V 0 bases, and 3 bases lay outside the gene matches. The CDR3 consists of 16 residues. CDR3 nucleotides: TGCGCCAGCAGCCAAGATTCGACTAGCGGGAGCAATGAGCAGTTCTTC. This translates into CASSQDSTSGSNEQFF.

This sequence joins TRBV4-1 and TRBJ2-7, with TRBD2 as a possible D gene (5 bases). V lost 1 base and J 5 bases, leaving 15 bases between the germline ends. CDR1 and CDR2 from the germline V gene are MGHRA and YSYEKL. There are 15 residues in the CDR3. CDR3: CASSQVVSGPHEQYF. The CDR3 DNA follows: TGCGCCAGCAGCCAAGTAGTAAGCGGACCCCACGAGCAGTACTTC.

The chain combines TRBV14 with TRBJ2-5; TRBD2 might be the D (6 bases). V shed 7 bases and J shed 3 bases, with 24 bases lying between them. This CDR3 spans 17 amino acids. From germline, CDR1 is SGHDN and CDR2 FVKESK. The DNA of the CDR3 is TGTGCCAGCACCACGGGGGTAATTGACAAGGTGAAAGAGACCCAGTACTTC. Protein: CASTTGVIDKVKETQYF.

This clone came up once. The gene calls are TRBV15 and TRBJ2-3, with 9 bases that match TRBD2. Trimming cost V 0 bases and J 4 bases; bases outside gene matches: 20. The CDR3 has 21 residues. Germline lookup yields CDR1 LNHNV and CDR2 YYDKDF (reference sequence). DNA of the CDR3: TGTGCCACCAGCAGAGATCGAGGAAAGGTGATAGCGGGGGATTGGGCAGATACGCAGTATTTT. Translated, it gives CATSRDRGKVIAGDWADTQYF.

This clone was seen more than once but under ten times. The rearrangement uses TRBV5-1 and TRBJ2-2; 7 nucleotides align to TRBD2. The CDR3 has 15 residues. V shed 4 bases and J 0 bases; nucleotides not matched to a gene: 3. Germline V gene lookup returns CDR1 SGHRS and CDR2 YFSETQ. The CDR3 DNA sequence: TGCGCCAGCAGCAGGACTAGTACGAACACCGGGGAGCTGTTTTTT. It yields the protein CASSRTSTNTGELFF.

This clone was picked up a small number of times. The V gene is TRBV5-1, the J gene TRBJ2-3, with D possibly being TRBD1 (6 bases). V lost 4 bases and J 5 bases, leaving 14 bases between the germline ends. The CDR3 length is 14 residues. Germline V gives CDR1 SGHRS, CDR2 YFSETQ. This chain's CDR3 is CASSVQGRIDTQYF. The CDR3 region has the DNA TGCGCCAGCAGCGTACAGGGAAGGATAGATACGCAGTATTTT.

The V gene is TRBV9, the J gene TRBJ2-7, with a weak D call TRBD2 (6 bases). CDR1 and CDR2 (germline): SGDLS, YYNGEE. V dropped 4 bases and J dropped 5 bases, with 22 bases sitting between them. CDR3 length: 16 amino acids. CDR3 amino acids: CASSPHSSRDSHEQYF. In DNA, the CDR3 is TGTGCCAGCAGCCCCCATTCGAGCAGGGACTCGCACGAGCAGTACTTC. Complete variable domain (other parts from reference TRBV9 and TRBJ2-7): DSGVTQTPKHLITATGQRVTLRCSPRSGDLSVYWYQQSLDQGLQFLIQYYNGEERAKGNILERFSAQQFPDLHSELNLSSLELGDSALYFCASSPHSSRDSHEQYFGPGTRLTVT.

The table lists this clone with a few counts. The J gene is TRBJ2-7, the V gene TRBV4-1; no reliable D call. The CDR3 covers 13 residues. Deletions cut 0 bases from V and 3 bases from J, with 6 bases between. Per the germline V gene, CDR1 is MGHRA and CDR2 is YSYEKL. The CDR3 DNA is TGCGCCAGCAGCCAAGAACCCAGCTACGAGCAGTACTTC. This encodes CASSQEPSYEQYF.

The gene calls are TRBV28 and TRBJ2-5, with 10 bases lining up with TRBD1. The CDR3 is made up of 15 amino acids. The V gene end was trimmed by 0 bases and the J gene end by 4 bases; junction bases not matched to a gene: 2. Germline V gives CDR1 MDHEN, CDR2 SYDVKM. CDR3 region: CASSLWDRGSETQYF. As DNA, the CDR3 is TGTGCCAGCAGTTTATGGGACAGGGGGTCAGAGACCCAGTACTTC. Full variable domain (missing parts from reference TRBV28 and TRBJ2-5): DVKVTQSSRYLVKRTGEKVFLECVQDMDHENMFWYRQDPGLGLRLIYFSYDVKMKEKGDIPEGYSVSREKKERFSLILESASTNQTSMYLCASSLWDRGSETQYFGPGTRLLVL.

This clone was detected only once. V is TRBV29-1 and J is TRBJ2-5; 8 positions match TRBD1. The CDR3 spans 12 residues. Germline trimming cut 7 bases from V and 5 bases from J; bases unmatched to any gene: 6. Germline CDR1 reads SQVTM; CDR2 reads ANQGSEA. CDR3 sequence (DNA): TGCAGCGGGCAGGGGGCCCGGGAGACCCAGTACTTC. As protein: CSGQGARETQYF.

This clone was counted between two and nine times. V and J are TRBV4-1 and TRBJ2-3, with 16 bases identical to TRBD2. From germline, CDR1 is MGHRA and CDR2 YSYEKL. This CDR3 comprises 20 residues. V dropped 4 bases and J dropped 3; count of bases not matched to a gene: 13. The CDR3 loop is CASSPLGTSGRAGRTDTQYF. The CDR3 bases are TGCGCCAGCAGCCCACTCGGGACTAGCGGGAGGGCCGGGAGAACAGATACGCAGTATTTT.

This clone occurred a few times. The genes are TRBV11-3 and TRBJ1-6; 11 bases are a match to TRBD1. Looked up from germline, CDR1 is SGHNT and CDR2 is YENEEA. The CDR3 has 17 amino acids. The V gene end was trimmed by 3 bases and the J gene end by 7 bases; junction bases not matched to a gene: 8. For the CDR3, the DNA is TGTGCCAGCAGCTTGCGACGGGACAGGGGGTGGAATTCACCCCTCCACTTT. It yields the protein CASSLRRDRGWNSPLHF.

This chain joins TRBV19 and TRBJ1-6; 7 bases are a match to TRBD1. Germline-derived CDR1 and CDR2 are LNHDA and SQIVND (reference sequence). Trimming at V came to 6 bases and at J to 7 bases, leaving 9 bases not matched to a gene. The CDR3 totals 15 residues. The CDR3 nucleotides read TGTGCCAGTAGGGTCCCGAAGGGGGCAAATTCACCCCTCCACTTT. Translation gives CASRVPKGANSPLHF. Full variable domain (remainder filled in from reference TRBV19 and TRBJ1-6): DGGITQSPKYLFRKEGQNVTLSCEQNLNHDAMYWYRQDPGQGLRLIYYSQIVNDFQKGDIAEGYSVSREKKESFPLTVTSAQKNPTAFYLCASRVPKGANSPLHFGNGTRLTVT.

This chain connects TRBV6-6 to TRBJ2-7; possibly TRBD1 for D (6 bases). Germline V gene lookup returns CDR1 MNHNY and CDR2 SVGAGI (reference sequence). The ends were cut back, 0 bases at V and 2 bases at J, with 11 bases in the middle. The CDR3 extends over 15 amino acids. The CDR3 bases are TGTGCCAGCAGTTACTCCCGGACAGATGCCTACGAGCAGTACTTC. It is translated as CASSYSRTDAYEQYF.